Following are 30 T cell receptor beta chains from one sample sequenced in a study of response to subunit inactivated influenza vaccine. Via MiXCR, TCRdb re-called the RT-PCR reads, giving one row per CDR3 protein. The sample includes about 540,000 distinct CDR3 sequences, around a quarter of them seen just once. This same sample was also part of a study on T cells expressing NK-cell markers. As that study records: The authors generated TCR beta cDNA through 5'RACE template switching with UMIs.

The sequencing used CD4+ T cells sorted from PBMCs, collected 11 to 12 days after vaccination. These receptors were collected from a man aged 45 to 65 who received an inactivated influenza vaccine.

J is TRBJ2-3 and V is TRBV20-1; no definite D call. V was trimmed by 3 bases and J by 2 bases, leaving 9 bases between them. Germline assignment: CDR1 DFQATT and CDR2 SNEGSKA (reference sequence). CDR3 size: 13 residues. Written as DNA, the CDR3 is TGCAGTGCTAGCTCCAAGACCACAGATACGCAGTATTTT. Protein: CSASSKTTDTQYF.

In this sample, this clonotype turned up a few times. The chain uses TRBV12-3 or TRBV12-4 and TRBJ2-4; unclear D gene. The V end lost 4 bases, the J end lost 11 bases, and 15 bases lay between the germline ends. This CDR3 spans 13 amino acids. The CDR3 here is CASSSRSASVQYF. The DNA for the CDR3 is TGTGCCAGCAGTTCAAGGTCGGCGTCAGTTCAGTACTTC.

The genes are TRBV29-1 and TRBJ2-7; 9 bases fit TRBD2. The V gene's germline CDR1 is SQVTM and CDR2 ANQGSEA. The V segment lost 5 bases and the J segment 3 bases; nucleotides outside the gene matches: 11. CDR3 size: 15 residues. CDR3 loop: CSVRLRREGRYEQYF. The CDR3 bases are TGCAGCGTTCGTTTGAGGCGGGAGGGGCGCTACGAGCAGTACTTC.

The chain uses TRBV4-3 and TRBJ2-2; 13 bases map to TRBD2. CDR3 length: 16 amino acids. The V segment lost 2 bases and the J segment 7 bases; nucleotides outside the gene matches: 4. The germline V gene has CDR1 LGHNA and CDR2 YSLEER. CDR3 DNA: TGCGCCAGCAGCCAACGGACTAGCGGGAGTATCGGGGAGCTGTTTTTT. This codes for CASSQRTSGSIGELFF.

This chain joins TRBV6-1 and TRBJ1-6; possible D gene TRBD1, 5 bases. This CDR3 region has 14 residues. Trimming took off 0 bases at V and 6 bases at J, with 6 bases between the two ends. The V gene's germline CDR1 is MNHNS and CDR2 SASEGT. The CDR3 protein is CASSEAGANSPLHF. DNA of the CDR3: TGTGCCAGCAGTGAAGCCGGGGCTAATTCACCCCTCCACTTT.

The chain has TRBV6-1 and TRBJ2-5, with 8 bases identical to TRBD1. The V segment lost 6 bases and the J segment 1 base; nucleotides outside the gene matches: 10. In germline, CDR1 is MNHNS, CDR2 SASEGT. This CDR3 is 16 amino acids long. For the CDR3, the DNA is TGTGCCAGCAGCGGAGCACCGGGACAGGCCCAAGAGACCCAGTACTTC. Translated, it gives CASSGAPGQAQETQYF.

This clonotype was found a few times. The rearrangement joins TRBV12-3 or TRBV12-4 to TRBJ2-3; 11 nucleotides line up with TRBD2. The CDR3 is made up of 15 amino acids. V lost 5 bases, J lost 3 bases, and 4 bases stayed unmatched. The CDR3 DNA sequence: TGTGCCAGCAGTACTAGCGGGAGAAGGACAGATACGCAGTATTTT. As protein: CASSTSGRRTDTQYF.

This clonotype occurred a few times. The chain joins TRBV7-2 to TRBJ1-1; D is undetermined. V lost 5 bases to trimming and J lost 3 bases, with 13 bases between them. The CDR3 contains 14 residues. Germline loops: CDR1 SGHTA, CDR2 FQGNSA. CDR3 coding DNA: TGTGCCAGCAGCCGAAATAGGTGGGACACTGAAGCTTTCTTT. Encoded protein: CASSRNRWDTEAFF.

CDR3 sequence reads: CSPKSNEKLFF. The CDR3 nucleotides are TGCAGTCCAAAGTCGAATGAAAAACTGTTTTTT. The chain uses TRBV20-1 and TRBJ1-4; unclear D gene. Trimming removed 8 bases at V and 5 bases at J, with 9 bases between. This CDR3 region has 11 residues. Germline V gives CDR1 DFQATT, CDR2 SNEGSKA (reference sequence).

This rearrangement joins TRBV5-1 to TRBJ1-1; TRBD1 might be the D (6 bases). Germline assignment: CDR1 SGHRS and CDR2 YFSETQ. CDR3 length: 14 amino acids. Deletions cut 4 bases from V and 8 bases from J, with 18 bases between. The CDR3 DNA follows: TGCGCCAGCAGCCTGGGGGCGGGACATCCAGAAGCTTTCTTT. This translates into CASSLGAGHPEAFF.

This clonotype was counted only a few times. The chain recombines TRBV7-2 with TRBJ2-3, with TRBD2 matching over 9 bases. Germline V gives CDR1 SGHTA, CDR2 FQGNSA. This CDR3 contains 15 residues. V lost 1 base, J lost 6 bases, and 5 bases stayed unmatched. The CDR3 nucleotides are TGTGCCAGCAGCTTAGTTCGGCTAGCGGGGGATACGCAGTATTTT. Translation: CASSLVRLAGDTQYF.

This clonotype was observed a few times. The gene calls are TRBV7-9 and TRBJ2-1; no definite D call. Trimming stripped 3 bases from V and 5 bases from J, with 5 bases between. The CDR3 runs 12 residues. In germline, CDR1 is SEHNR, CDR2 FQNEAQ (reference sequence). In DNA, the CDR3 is TGTGCCAGCAGCTTTCGGAACAATGAGCAGTTCTTC. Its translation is CASSFRNNEQFF. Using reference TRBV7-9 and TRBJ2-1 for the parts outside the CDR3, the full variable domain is DTGVSQNPRHKITKRGQNVTFRCDPISEHNRLYWYRQTLGQGPEFLTYFQNEAQLEKSRLLSDRFSAERPKGSFSTLEIQRTEQGDSAMYLCASSFRNNEQFFGPGTRLTVL.

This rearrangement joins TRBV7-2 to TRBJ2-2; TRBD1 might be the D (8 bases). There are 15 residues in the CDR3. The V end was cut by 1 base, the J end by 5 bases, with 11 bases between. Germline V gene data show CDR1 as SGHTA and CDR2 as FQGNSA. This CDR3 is CASSLDRGGTGELFF. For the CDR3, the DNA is TGTGCCAGCAGCTTAGACAGGGGGGGAACCGGGGAGCTGTTTTTT.

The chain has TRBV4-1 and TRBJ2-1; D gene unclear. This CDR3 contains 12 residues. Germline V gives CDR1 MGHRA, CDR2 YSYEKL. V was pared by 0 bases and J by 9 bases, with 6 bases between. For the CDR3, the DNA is TGCGCCAGCAGCCAAGAAGTGGGTGAGCAGTTCTTC. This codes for CASSQEVGEQFF.

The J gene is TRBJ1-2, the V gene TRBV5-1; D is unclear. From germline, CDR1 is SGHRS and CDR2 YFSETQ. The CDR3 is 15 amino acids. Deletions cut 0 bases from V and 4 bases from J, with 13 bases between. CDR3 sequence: CASSLAAGFSYGYTF. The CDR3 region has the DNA TGCGCCAGCAGCTTGGCAGCTGGGTTCAGCTATGGCTACACCTTC.

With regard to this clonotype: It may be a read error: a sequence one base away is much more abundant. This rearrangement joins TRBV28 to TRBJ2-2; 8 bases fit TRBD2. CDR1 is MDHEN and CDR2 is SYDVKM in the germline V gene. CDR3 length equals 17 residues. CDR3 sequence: CASSFNLGGANTRELFF. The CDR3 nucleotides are TGTGCCAGCAGTTTCAATCTCGGGGGGGCGAACACCCGGGAGCTGTTTTTT.

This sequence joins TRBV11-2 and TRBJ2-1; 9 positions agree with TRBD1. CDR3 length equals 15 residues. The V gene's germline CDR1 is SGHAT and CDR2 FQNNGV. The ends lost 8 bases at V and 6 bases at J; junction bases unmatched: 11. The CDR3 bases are TGTGCCAGCGGAATCGGACAGGGGCGATCCAATGAGCAGTTCTTC. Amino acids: CASGIGQGRSNEQFF.

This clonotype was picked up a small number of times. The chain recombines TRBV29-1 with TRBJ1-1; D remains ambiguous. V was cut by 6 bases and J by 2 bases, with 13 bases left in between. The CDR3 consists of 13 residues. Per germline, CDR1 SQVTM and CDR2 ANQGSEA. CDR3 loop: CSVPRAGNTEAFF. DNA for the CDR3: TGCAGCGTCCCGAGGGCAGGAAACACTGAAGCTTTCTTT.

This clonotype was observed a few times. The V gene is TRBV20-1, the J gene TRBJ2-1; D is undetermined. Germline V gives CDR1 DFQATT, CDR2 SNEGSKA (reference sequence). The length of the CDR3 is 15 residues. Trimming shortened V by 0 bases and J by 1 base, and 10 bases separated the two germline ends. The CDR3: CSARDSTKSYNEQFF. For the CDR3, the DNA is TGCAGTGCTAGAGATTCGACGAAGTCCTACAATGAGCAGTTCTTC.

In DNA, the CDR3 is TGCGCCAGCAGCATTTTGGGCAGTAACTATGGCTACACCTTC. This codes for CASSILGSNYGYTF. This chain uses TRBV5-1 with TRBJ1-2; D is undetermined. Germline lookup yields CDR1 SGHRS and CDR2 YFSETQ. Trimming left V 4 bases short and J 1 base short, with 11 bases between. The CDR3 totals 14 residues. The variable domain in full, completed from reference TRBV5-1 and TRBJ1-2, reads KAGVTQTPRYLIKTRGQQVTLSCSPISGHRSVSWYQQTPGQGLQFLFEYFSETQRNKGNFPGRFSGRQFSNSRSEMNVSTLELGDSALYLCASSILGSNYGYTFGSGTRLTVV.

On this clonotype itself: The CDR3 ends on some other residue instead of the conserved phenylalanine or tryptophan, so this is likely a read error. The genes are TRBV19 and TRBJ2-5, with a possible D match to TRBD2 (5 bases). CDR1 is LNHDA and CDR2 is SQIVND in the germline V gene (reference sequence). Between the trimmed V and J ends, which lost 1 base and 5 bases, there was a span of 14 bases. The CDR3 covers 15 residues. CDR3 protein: CASSIGTGQRETQYI. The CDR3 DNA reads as TGTGCCAGTAGTATAGGGACTGGGCAGAGGGAGACCCAGTACATC.

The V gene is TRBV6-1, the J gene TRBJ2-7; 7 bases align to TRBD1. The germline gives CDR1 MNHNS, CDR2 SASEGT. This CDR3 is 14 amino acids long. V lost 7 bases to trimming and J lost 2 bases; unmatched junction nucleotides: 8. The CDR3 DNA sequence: TGTGCCAGCACGATCCGACAGGGCACCTACGAGCAGTACTTC. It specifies CASTIRQGTYEQYF.

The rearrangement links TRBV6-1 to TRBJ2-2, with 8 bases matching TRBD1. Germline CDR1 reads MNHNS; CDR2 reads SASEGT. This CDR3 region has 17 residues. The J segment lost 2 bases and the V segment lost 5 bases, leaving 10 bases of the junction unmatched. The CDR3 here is CASSRSLGTGNTGELFF. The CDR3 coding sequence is TGTGCCAGCAGTCGATCTCTGGGGACAGGCAACACCGGGGAGCTGTTTTTT.

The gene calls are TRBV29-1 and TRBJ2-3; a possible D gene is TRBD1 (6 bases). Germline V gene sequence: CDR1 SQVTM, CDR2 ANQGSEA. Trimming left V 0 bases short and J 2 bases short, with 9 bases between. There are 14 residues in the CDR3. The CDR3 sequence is CSVEDGGHTDTQYF. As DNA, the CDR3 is TGCAGCGTTGAAGATGGGGGCCACACAGATACGCAGTATTTT.

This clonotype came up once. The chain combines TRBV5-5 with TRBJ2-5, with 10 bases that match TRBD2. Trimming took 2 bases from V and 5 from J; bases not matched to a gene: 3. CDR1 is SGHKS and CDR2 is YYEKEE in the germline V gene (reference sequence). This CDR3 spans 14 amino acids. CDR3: CASSFQRGGETQYF. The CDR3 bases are TGTGCCAGCAGCTTCCAGCGGGGGGGGGAGACCCAGTACTTC.

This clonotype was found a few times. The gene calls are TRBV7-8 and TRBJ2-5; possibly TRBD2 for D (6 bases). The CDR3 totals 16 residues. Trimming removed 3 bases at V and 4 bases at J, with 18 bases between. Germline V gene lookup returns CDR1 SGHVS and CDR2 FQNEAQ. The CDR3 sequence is CASSLMMTGVGETQYF. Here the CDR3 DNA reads TGTGCCAGCAGCTTGATGATGACGGGGGTCGGAGAGACCCAGTACTTC.

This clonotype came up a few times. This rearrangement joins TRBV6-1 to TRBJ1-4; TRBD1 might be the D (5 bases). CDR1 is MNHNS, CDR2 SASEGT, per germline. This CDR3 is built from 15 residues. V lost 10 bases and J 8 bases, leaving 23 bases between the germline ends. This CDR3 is CATSLVEGLGEKLFF. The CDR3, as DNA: TGTGCCACCTCGCTAGTTGAGGGACTGGGGGAAAAACTGTTTTTT.

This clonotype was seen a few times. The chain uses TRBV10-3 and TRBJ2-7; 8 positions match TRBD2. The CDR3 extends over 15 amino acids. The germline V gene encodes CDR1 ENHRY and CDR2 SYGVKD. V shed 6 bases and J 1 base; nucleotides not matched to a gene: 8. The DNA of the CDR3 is TGTGCCATCAGACCGGGACTAGAAGGGTCCTACGAGCAGTACTTC. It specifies CAIRPGLEGSYEQYF.

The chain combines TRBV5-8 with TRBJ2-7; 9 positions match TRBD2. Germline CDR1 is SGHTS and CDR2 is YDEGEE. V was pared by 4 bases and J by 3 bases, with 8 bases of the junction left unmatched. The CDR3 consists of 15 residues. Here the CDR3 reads CASSRWRGGYYEQYF. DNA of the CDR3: TGTGCCAGCAGCCGTTGGCGGGGGGGATACTACGAGCAGTACTTC.

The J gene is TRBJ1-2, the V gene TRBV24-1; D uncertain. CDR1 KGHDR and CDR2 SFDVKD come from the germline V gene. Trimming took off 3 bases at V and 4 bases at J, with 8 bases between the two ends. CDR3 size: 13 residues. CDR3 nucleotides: TGTGCCACCAGTGATAACCGGGCCTATGGCTACACCTTC. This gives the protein CATSDNRAYGYTF.